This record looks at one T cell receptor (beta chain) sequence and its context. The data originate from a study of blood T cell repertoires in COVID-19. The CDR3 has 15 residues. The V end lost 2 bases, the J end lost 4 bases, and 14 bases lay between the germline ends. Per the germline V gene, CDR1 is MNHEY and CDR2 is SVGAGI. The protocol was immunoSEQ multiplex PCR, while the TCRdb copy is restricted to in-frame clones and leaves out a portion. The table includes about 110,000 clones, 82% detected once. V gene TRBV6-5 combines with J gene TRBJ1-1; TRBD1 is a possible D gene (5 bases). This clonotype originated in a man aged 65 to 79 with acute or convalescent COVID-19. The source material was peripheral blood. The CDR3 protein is CASSYRGAKGTEAFF. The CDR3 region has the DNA TGTGCCAGCAGTTACAGGGGCGCTAAAGGCACTGAAGCTTTCTTT.